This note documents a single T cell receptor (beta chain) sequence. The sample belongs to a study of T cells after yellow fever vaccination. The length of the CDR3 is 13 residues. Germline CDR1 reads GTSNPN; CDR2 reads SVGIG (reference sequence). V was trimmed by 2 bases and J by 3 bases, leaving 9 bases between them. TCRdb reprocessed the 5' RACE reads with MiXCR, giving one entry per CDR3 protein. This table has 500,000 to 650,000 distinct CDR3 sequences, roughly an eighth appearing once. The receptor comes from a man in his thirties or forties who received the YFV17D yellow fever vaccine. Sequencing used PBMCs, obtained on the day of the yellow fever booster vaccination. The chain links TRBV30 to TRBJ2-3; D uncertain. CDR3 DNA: TGTGCCTGGAGTCTAGGTTTAACAGATACGCAGTATTTT. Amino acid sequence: CAWSLGLTDTQYF.